These T cell receptor beta chains were read from a single sample in a study of control samples from healthy donors and cancer patients. Profiled with immunoSEQ multiplex PCR; TCRdb holds only in-frame clones, not every one. Of roughly 130,000 clones detected, 75% to 95% appear once; the ten largest clones hold around 8.9%. The sample was blood. These receptors were obtained from a young man in good health. Both conserved end residues are part of each CDR3. Only some rows state a clone size, as once, few, many or a class for expanded clones.

TRBV4-1,-,TRBJ1-4,CASSHLQGVGEKLFF
TRBV6-5,-,TRBJ2-7,CASRTGGQGYEQYF
TRBV21-1,once,TRBJ1-5,CASPGQIPYSNQPQHF
TRBV21-1,-,TRBJ1-2,CASSSDRDRVTGYTF
TRBV20-1,-,TRBJ1-4,CSASVRDSPRKLFF
TRBV27,-,TRBJ2-2,CASSLWGPRDRGPTGELFF
TRBV6-5,-,TRBJ1-2,CASSPYRGADYGYTF
TRBV6-1,-,TRBJ2-3,CASSDLERGLADTQYF
TRBV18,-,TRBJ2-3,CASSPPERGTDTQYF
TRBV27,-,TRBJ1-2,CASSLSLWEGTNYGYTF
TRBV4-1,-,TRBJ1-5,CASSQVSGGISNQPQHF
TRBV7-9,-,TRBJ2-7,CASSLVDYEQYF
TRBV30,-,TRBJ1-2,CAWRVLNYGYTF
TRBV5-1,-,TRBJ1-5,CASSLGDTDNQPQHF
TRBV15,-,TRBJ1-5,CATSRDPRGPQHF
TRBV19,few,TRBJ2-4,CASRQGASKNIQYF
TRBV2,-,TRBJ1-3,CASTSSGNTIYF
TRBV9,-,TRBJ2-1,CASSVGRAEPSHEQFF
TRBV5-1,-,TRBJ1-3,CASSLVPGAGNTIYF
TRBV19,-,TRBJ2-7,CASGDRRDEQYF
TRBV2,few,TRBJ1-5,CASSEEAEGIQPQHF
TRBV5-1,-,TRBJ1-2,CASSSQGIGGYTF
TRBV10-3,-,TRBJ1-2,CAISVPPGQNYGYTF
TRBV12-3/TRBV12-4,-,TRBJ2-7,CASSLAIVTEQYF
TRBV6-6,-,TRBJ1-1,CASSLRGISEAFF
TRBV5-1,-,TRBJ1-2,CASRKSDPARGYTF
TRBV6-1,-,TRBJ1-2,CASSERNYGYTF
TRBV7-3,-,TRBJ1-1,CASSLTSSGDTEAFF
TRBV5-1,-,TRBJ1-6,CASSAGQGESPLHF
TRBV5-6,once,TRBJ1-2,CASSFRDIRRGYTF
TRBV7-9,-,TRBJ1-6,CASSLAPHNSPLHF
TRBV18,-,TRBJ2-6,CASSPKVVRSGANVLTF
TRBV12-5,-,TRBJ2-2,CASGLGRDTGELFF
TRBV27,-,TRBJ1-1,CASSPRDSPRGNTEAFF
TRBV12-3/TRBV12-4,-,TRBJ2-7,CASSVDRSYEQYF
TRBV7-9,-,TRBJ1-5,CASSLGNQPQHF
TRBV6-2/TRBV6-3,once,TRBJ2-3,CASSYSRGDPTDTQYF
TRBV20-1,-,TRBJ1-1,CSANRGSEAFF
TRBV6-5,-,TRBJ1-2,CASSIYRVPYYGYTF
TRBV25-1,-,TRBJ2-5,CASSEPGRATADF
TRBV5-1,-,TRBJ2-3,CASSTGLGYTDTQYF
TRBV29-1,-,TRBJ2-7,CSARAKDYEQYF
TRBV7-7,-,TRBJ2-5,CASSLEGRGSETQYF
TRBV12-3/TRBV12-4,-,TRBJ1-2,CASRGTINYGYTF
TRBV30,-,TRBJ1-5,CAWSRDRINQPQHF